This T cell receptor beta chain was observed in a study of T cell repertoires in cytomegalovirus infection (dated by TCRdb to the late 2010s). As for the study more broadly: Alongside well-studied HLA-B-restricted epitopes, the peptide stimulations were aimed at recently identified HLA-C-restricted CMV epitopes, whose presentation resists viral immunomodulation. Donor HLA type was relevant to the analysis, because carriage of CMV infection together with the matching HLA type was indicated by public TCR beta signatures.

The intended sense of this specimen's treatment or condition label: in vitro stimulation with specific CMV peptide epitopes to enrich CMV-specific T cells. The research as a whole found: In both this cohort and an independent cohort of some 380 donors, the cumulative frequency of public TCR beta family members distinguished carriers of CMV infection plus the relevant HLA type. The ex vivo response was dominated by HLA-C-restricted CMV-specific TCR beta clonotypes, which also provided the single most frequent clonotype in two of eight donors.

At least ten counts were recorded for this clonotype. Its antigen is still unknown. Within one base of it there is no much larger clone, and no base qualities were kept. The cysteine opens and the phenylalanine closes a CDR3 of 12 amino acids. Kept here is only the CDR3 DNA, which spans 36 bases and is read in frame from base 1. CDR1 MNHNS and CDR2 SASEGT are derived from the germline V gene. V lost 7 bases and J lost 2 bases; the stretch between them is 6 bases long. These reads were obtained on an Illumina HiSeq 1500. TCRdb itself trimmed the public reads at Q25 with fastp, ran MiXCR and retained productive beta chains. Entries are consolidated by CDR3 protein sequence, retaining the most common genes and DNA. This sample gives approximately 910,000 distinct CDR3 sequences in total; roughly 31% of them show up just once. Jointly, the top ten make up 10% to 15% of the sample.

The sequence joins TRBV6-1 to TRBJ2-4, with the D gene too uncertain to name. Sequencing used cultured CD8+ T cells from PBMCs, obtained from culture after CMV antigen stimulation. This receptor was taken from a human donor in good health (CMV status not recorded). Some clones in this sample may be carry-over from other donors' samples. The CDR3 loop reads CASTAPKNIQYF. The nucleotides are TGTGCCAGCACGGCCCCCAAAAACATTCAGTACTTC.